The 14 T cell receptor beta chains given below trace back to one sample, sequenced in a study of T-cell reconstitution after alpha-beta-depleted transplantation in children. Unique molecular identifiers tagged the TCRbeta library. TCRdb reprocessed the PCR reads via MiXCR and lists one record per CDR3 protein. The profile shows fewer than 150,000 distinct CDR3 sequences, roughly 10% of them singletons. Sequenced material: PBMCs, mostly from graft donor cells, taken 180 days after TCRalphabeta/CD19-depleted stem cell transplant. These receptors came from a girl under three years old who had a stem cell transplant for combined immunodeficiency, so the T cells may come from the graft donor.

The chain joins TRBV6-1 to TRBJ2-2; D may be TRBD1 (8 bases). The CDR3 has 15 residues. Looked up from germline, CDR1 is MNHNS and CDR2 is SASEGT. Deletions cut 6 bases from V and 4 bases from J, with 15 bases between. CDR3 nucleotides: TGTGCCAGCAGCCAGACAGGGGAGGGCACCGGGGAGCTGTTTTTT. Translating it yields CASSQTGEGTGELFF.

This clonotype was recorded at least ten times. The chain carries TRBV5-1 and TRBJ2-1; 7 positions agree with TRBD2. The germline gives CDR1 SGHRS, CDR2 YFSETQ. J lost 3 bases, V lost 0 bases, and 6 bases had no gene match. The length of the CDR3 is 16 residues. The CDR3 sequence is CASSLERAGFYNEQFF. CDR3 in DNA: TGCGCCAGCAGCTTGGAGCGAGCGGGGTTCTACAATGAGCAGTTCTTC.

This clonotype turned up a few times. The chain couples TRBV7-2 to TRBJ2-7; D is unclear. Germline CDR1 SGHTA, CDR2 FQGNSA. Trimming removed 4 bases at V and 1 base at J, with 11 bases between. The CDR3 has 14 amino acids. CDR3 residues: CASSSFPTSYEQYF. In DNA, the CDR3 is TGTGCCAGCAGCTCCTTTCCGACTTCCTACGAGCAGTACTTC.

The genes are TRBV5-1 and TRBJ1-4; D not resolved. In germline, CDR1 is SGHRS, CDR2 YFSETQ. Trimming removed 1 base from V and 4 bases from J, with 11 bases in between. The CDR3 extends over 15 amino acids. The CDR3 DNA reads as TGCGCCAGCAGCTTGCCGACGGACTATAATGAAAAACTGTTTTTT. Protein sequence: CASSLPTDYNEKLFF.

The table lists this clonotype with a few counts. The chain carries TRBV27 and TRBJ2-7; 7 bases match TRBD2. Losses at the gene ends were 6 bases for V and 5 bases for J; bases not matched to a gene: 7. The CDR3 contains 13 residues. Germline lookup yields CDR1 MNHEY and CDR2 SMNVEV (reference sequence). The CDR3 DNA reads TGTGCCAGCAGAGGAGCGGGAATGAACGAGCAGTACTTC. It encodes CASRGAGMNEQYF.

This clonotype was seen a handful of times. The chain employs TRBV5-6 and TRBJ1-1; TRBD1 might be the D (6 bases). This CDR3 spans 17 amino acids. The V end was cut by 3 bases, the J end by 5 bases, with 23 bases between. CDR1 and CDR2 from the germline V gene are SGHDT and YYEEEE. The CDR3 protein is CASSSITGGGKRTEAFF. CDR3 nucleotide sequence: TGTGCCAGCAGCTCAATTACCGGGGGCGGGAAGAGAACTGAAGCTTTCTTT.

This clonotype was seen a handful of times. The chain uses TRBV18 and TRBJ2-7, with no clear D. Between the trimmed V and J ends, which lost 5 bases and 3 bases, there was a span of 5 bases. Looked up from germline, CDR1 is KGHSH and CDR2 is LQKENI. The CDR3 contains 11 residues. The CDR3 DNA reads TGTGCCAGCTCAACCGACTACGAGCAGTACTTC. Amino acids: CASSTDYEQYF. The variable domain in full, with the rest retrieved from reference TRBV18 and TRBJ2-7, is NAGVMQNPRHLVRRRGQEARLRCSPMKGHSHVYWYRQLPEEGLKFMVYLQKENIIDESGMPKERFSAEFPKEGPSILRIQQVVRGDSAAYFCASSTDYEQYFGPGTRLTVT.

This chain connects TRBV29-1 to TRBJ1-1; D possibly corresponds to TRBD1 (5 bases). The germline V gene has CDR1 SQVTM and CDR2 ANQGSEA. Trimming removed 3 bases at V and 4 bases at J, with 15 bases between. This CDR3 spans 14 amino acids. CDR3 loop: CSVELGGVVTEAFF. The CDR3 DNA reads as TGCAGCGTTGAGTTGGGGGGAGTTGTCACTGAAGCTTTCTTT.

This clonotype came up a few times. The V and J genes are TRBV18 and TRBJ2-1; D possibly corresponds to TRBD1 (6 bases). The CDR3 has 14 amino acids. The germline gives CDR1 KGHSH, CDR2 LQKENI. Trimming stripped 2 bases from V and 5 bases from J, with 10 bases between. The CDR3 DNA sequence: TGTGCCAGCTCACCATTTCAGGGGCACAATGAGCAGTTCTTC. The encoded protein is CASSPFQGHNEQFF.

This clonotype has more than one count but fewer than ten. CDR3 sequence reads: CASSQTVTGLLYEQYF. CDR3 in DNA: TGCGCCAGCAGCCAGACCGTGACAGGGTTGTTGTACGAGCAGTACTTC. The chain is built from TRBV4-3 and TRBJ2-7, with 7 bases matching TRBD1. The CDR3 loop spans 16 amino acids. Germline V lookup: CDR1 LGHNA, CDR2 YSLEER. The junction had 12 bases not matched to a gene; V was cut back by 3 bases and J by 4 bases.

The chain is built from TRBV20-1 and TRBJ1-4; 9 bases agree with TRBD1. With V trimmed by 3 bases and J by 11 bases, 4 bases remained unmatched. Germline V gene lookup returns CDR1 DFQATT and CDR2 SNEGSKA (reference sequence). The length of the CDR3 is 12 residues. CDR3 protein: CSARDRGLKLFF. DNA of the CDR3: TGCAGTGCTAGGGACAGGGGATTGAAACTGTTTTTT.

In this sample, this clonotype turned up many times. CDR3 nucleotides: TGTGCCAGCAGCACGCGGGACAGACAAGAGACCCAGTACTTC. Translation gives CASSTRDRQETQYF. The V call is TRBV7-2, the J call TRBJ2-5, with D possibly TRBD1 on 7 matching bases. V lost 5 bases and J lost 2, with 12 bases in between. The CDR3 sequence is 14 residues long. Looked up from germline, CDR1 is SGHTA and CDR2 is FQGNSA.

The chain carries TRBV29-1 and TRBJ2-5; maybe TRBD1 (5 bases). CDR1 SQVTM and CDR2 ANQGSEA come from the germline V gene. V lost 7 bases to trimming and J lost 1 base, with 10 bases between them. This CDR3 is built from 12 residues. Here the CDR3 reads CSATGSQETQYF. The CDR3 DNA is TGCAGCGCAACAGGTTCCCAAGAGACCCAGTACTTC.

This clonotype appeared a few times. The V and J genes are TRBV7-8 and TRBJ2-5, with TRBD2 matching 10 bases. Trimming at V came to 2 bases and at J to 1 base, leaving 4 bases not matched to a gene. CDR1 and CDR2 (germline): SGHVS, FQNEAQ. The CDR3 runs 16 residues. The CDR3 spells CASSLSGRGGQETQYF. The CDR3 DNA sequence: TGTGCCAGCAGCTTAAGCGGGAGGGGTGGCCAAGAGACCCAGTACTTC.